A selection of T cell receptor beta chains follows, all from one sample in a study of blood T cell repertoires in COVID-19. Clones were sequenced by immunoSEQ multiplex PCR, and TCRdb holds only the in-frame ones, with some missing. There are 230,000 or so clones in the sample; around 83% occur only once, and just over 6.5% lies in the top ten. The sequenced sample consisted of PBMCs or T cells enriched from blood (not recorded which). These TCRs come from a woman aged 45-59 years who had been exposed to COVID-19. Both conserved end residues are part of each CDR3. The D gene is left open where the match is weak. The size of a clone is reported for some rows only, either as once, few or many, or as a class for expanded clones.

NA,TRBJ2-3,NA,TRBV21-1,CAGETGPGGGTDTQYF,TGTGCCGGCGAGACAGGGCCCGGGGGTGGCACAGATACGCAGTATTTT
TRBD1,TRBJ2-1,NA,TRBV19,CASSILGQGSNEQFF,TGTGCCAGTAGTATCCTCGGACAGGGTTCGAATGAGCAGTTCTTC
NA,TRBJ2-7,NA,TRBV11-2,CASSLDRTLGEQYF,TGTGCCAGCAGCTTAGATCGGACTCTAGGAGAGCAGTACTTC
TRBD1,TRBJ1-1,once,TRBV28,CASSPGTANTEAFF,TGTGCCAGCAGTCCAGGGACAGCGAACACTGAAGCTTTCTTT
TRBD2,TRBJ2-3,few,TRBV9,CASSVRGLAGDTQYF,TGTGCCAGCAGCGTCAGGGGACTAGCGGGAGATACGCAGTATTTT
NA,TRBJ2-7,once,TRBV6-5,CASIRTPLGPEQYF,TGTGCCAGCATACGGACACCCCTTGGACCCGAGCAGTACTTC
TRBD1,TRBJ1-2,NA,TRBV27,CASRAGGSGYTF,TGTGCCAGCAGGGCAGGGGGCAGTGGCTACACCTTC
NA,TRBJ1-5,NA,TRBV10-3,CAISENADQPQHF,TGTGCCATCAGTGAGAACGCGGATCAGCCCCAGCATTTT
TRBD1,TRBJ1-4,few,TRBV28,CASSSQGKKLFF,TGTGCCAGCAGTTCACAGGGGAAAAAACTGTTTTTT
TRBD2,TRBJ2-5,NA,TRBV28,CASRISGGLRGTQYF,TGTGCCAGCAGAATCAGCGGGGGCCTACGAGGGACCCAGTACTTC
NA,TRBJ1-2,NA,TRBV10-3,CASNPQSPGGYGYTF,TGTGCCAGCAATCCTCAATCCCCGGGAGGGTATGGCTACACCTTC
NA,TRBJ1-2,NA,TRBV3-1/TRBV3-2,CASSRTVGNYGYTF,TGTGCCAGCAGCCGGACAGTTGGAAACTATGGCTACACCTTC
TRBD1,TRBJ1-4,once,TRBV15,CATSTGTGFQNEKLFF,TGTGCCACCAGCACCGGGACAGGGTTTCAGAATGAAAAACTGTTTTTT
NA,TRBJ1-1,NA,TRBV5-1,CASRRTAENTEAFF,TGCGCCAGCAGACGGACAGCTGAGAACACTGAAGCTTTCTTT
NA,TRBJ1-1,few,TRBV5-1,CASSLELMNTEAFF,TGCGCCAGCAGCTTGGAATTAATGAACACTGAAGCTTTCTTT
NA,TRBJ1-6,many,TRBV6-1,CASSEGLRGIGSPLHF,TGTGCCAGCAGTGAAGGGCTCAGGGGAATTGGTTCACCCCTCCACTTT
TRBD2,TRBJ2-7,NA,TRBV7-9,CASSFWTSGGTSYEQYF,TGTGCCAGCAGCTTCTGGACTAGCGGGGGGACGTCCTACGAGCAGTACTTC
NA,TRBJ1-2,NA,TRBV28,CASSPPGGNYGYTF,TGTGCCAGCAGCCCCCCGGGAGGTAACTATGGCTACACCTTC
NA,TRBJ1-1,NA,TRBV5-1,CASSLGPRGVNTEAFF,TGCGCCAGCAGCTTGGGCCCCCGGGGGGTGAACACTGAAGCTTTCTTT
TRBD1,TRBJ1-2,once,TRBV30,CAWSDGQGKGYTF,TGTGCCTGGAGTGATGGACAGGGAAAAGGCTACACCTTC
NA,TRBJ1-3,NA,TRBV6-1,CASSEAPLRSLAGNTIYF,TGTGCCAGCAGTGAAGCTCCATTGAGGTCCCTTGCTGGAAACACCATATATTTT
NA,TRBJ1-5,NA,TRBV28,CASSGQYNQPQHF,TGTGCCAGCAGCGGACAGTATAATCAGCCCCAGCATTTT
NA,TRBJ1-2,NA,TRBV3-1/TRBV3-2,CASSQGWGTKSGYTF,TGTGCCAGCAGCCAAGGCTGGGGGACAAAAAGTGGCTACACCTTC
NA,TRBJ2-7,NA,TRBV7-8,CASSFAQGYEQYF,TGTGCCAGCAGCTTTGCCCAGGGGTACGAGCAGTACTTC
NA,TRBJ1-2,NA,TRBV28,CASRLPAGWGYTF,TGTGCCAGCAGGTTGCCGGCAGGGTGGGGCTACACCTTC
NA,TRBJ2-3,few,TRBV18,CASSPSGADTQYF,TGTGCCAGCTCACCATCAGGGGCAGATACGCAGTATTTT
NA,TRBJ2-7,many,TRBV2,CASSDRGTGSSEQYF,TGTGCCAGCAGTGATCGGGGGACGGGTTCCAGCGAGCAGTACTTC
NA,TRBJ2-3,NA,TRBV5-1,CASSLSGPADTQYF,TGCGCCAGCAGCTTGAGCGGGCCGGCAGATACGCAGTATTTT
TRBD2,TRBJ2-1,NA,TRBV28,CASTLGGVSSYNEQFF,TGTGCCAGCACCTTGGGGGGGGTAAGCTCCTACAATGAGCAGTTCTTC
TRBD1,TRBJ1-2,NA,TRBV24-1,CATSFPRQGGNYGYTF,TGTGCCACCAGTTTTCCCCGACAGGGAGGTAACTATGGCTACACCTTC
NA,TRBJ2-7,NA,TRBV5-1,CASSLDPDF,TGCGCCAGCAGCTTGGACCCAGACTTC
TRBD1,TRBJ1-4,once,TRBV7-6,CASSLAGGRGEKLFF,TGTGCCAGCAGCTTAGCAGGGGGCCGGGGTGAAAAACTGTTTTTT
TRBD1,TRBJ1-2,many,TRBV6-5,CASSYLTGGETF,TGTGCCAGCAGTTACCTAACAGGGGGAGAGACCTTC
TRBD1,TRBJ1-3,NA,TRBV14,CASSSKGASGNTIYF,TGTGCCAGCAGCTCTAAGGGGGCATCTGGAAACACCATATATTTT
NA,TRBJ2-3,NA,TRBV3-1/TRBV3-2,CASSQSNGLFTDTQYF,TGTGCCAGCAGCCAAAGCAACGGACTGTTTACAGATACGCAGTATTTT
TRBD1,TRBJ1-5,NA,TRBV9,CASSGTGDHQPQHF,TGTGCCAGCAGCGGGACAGGGGATCATCAGCCCCAGCATTTT
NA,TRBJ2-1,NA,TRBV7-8,CASSLSESRGRTEGNREFF,TGTGCCAGCAGCTTATCTGAGTCGCGTGGTCGGACGGAGGGTAATAGGGAGTTCTTC
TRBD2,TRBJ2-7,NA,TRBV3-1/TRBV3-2,CASSLKRTSHEQYF,TGTGCCAGCAGCCTCAAAAGGACTAGCCACGAGCAGTACTTC
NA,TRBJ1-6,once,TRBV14,CASSLSGGSYNSPLHF,TGTGCCAGCAGCCTATCGGGGGGCTCCTATAATTCACCCCTCCACTTT
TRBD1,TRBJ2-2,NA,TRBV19,CASSSGGQGAFANTGELFF,TGTGCCAGTAGTTCAGGGGGACAGGGGGCGTTCGCGAACACCGGGGAGCTGTTTTTT
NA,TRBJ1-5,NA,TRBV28,CASSPGPGGSQPQHF,TGTGCCAGCAGTCCTGGCCCCGGGGGGAGTCAGCCCCAGCATTTT
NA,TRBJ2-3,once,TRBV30,CAWRRGTDTQYF,TGTGCCTGGAGAAGGGGGACAGATACGCAGTATTTT
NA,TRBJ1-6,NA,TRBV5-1,CASSARQEGSPLHF,TGCGCCAGCAGCGCCCGACAGGAAGGTTCACCCCTCCACTTT
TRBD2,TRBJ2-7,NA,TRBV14,CASSRASLAGGDYEQYF,TGTGCCAGCAGCCGAGCGTCACTAGCGGGGGGGGACTACGAGCAGTACTTC
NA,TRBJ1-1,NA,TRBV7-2,CASSLITLREAFF,TGTGCCAGCAGCTTAATTACCCTGAGGGAAGCTTTCTTT